The subject of this entry is one TCR beta chain. With a J-beta primer mix and a sample-barcoded 5' primer, a second PCR ran roughly 6 to 11 cycles. Using its own MiXCR run on the 5' RACE reads, TCRdb lists one record per CDR3 protein. The sample includes some 920,000 distinct CDR3 sequences, just over 50% of them seen just once. This record comes from a study of blood T cells in healthy people across ages. Trimming cost V 6 bases and J 8 bases, with 16 bases left between them. This CDR3 has 14 residues. The chain combines TRBV12-3 or TRBV12-4 with TRBJ1-4; D gene ambiguous. Sequencing input: blood. This TCR came from a woman aged 55-70 years in good health. DNA of the CDR3: TGTGCCAGCAGCCTGTGGGTCGGAGGCGAAAAACTGTTTTTT. The encoded protein is CASSLWVGGEKLFF.